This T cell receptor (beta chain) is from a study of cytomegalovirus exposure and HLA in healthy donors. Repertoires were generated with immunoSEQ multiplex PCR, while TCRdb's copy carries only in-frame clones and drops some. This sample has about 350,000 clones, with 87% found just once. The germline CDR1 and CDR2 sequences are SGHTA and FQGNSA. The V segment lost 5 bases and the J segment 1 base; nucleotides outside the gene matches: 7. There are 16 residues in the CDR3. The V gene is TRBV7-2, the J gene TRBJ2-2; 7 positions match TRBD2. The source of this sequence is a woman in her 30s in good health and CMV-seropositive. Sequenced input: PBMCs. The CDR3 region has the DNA TGTGCCAGCAGCCGGATTAGCGGGCAGAACACCGGGGAGCTGTTTTTT. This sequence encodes CASSRISGQNTGELFF.